This is a list of T cell receptor beta chains from one sample in a study of blood T cell repertoires in COVID-19. The assay was immunoSEQ multiplex PCR, and TCRdb's table has in-frame clones only and misses some. The sample includes 85,000 to 100,000 clones, approximately 86% of them seen just once. Sequencing was performed on peripheral blood. These receptors originate from a woman in her sixties in a cohort sampled during active or convalescent COVID-19. The CDR3 runs from the conserved cysteine through the conserved F or W. Each record gives: clone size, V gene, J gene, D gene, CDR3 protein, CDR3 DNA. A D gene is named only where the DNA matches it firmly. The size field is filled for only some rows; it gives once, few, many or a size class.

abundance: NA; v_gene: TRBV5-1; j_gene: TRBJ2-1; d_gene: NA; CDR3aa: CASSLFLSVGSGNEQFF; CDR3nt: TGCGCCAGCAGCTTGTTCTTGTCTGTCGGGAGCGGGAATGAGCAGTTCTTC
abundance: NA; v_gene: TRBV3-1/TRBV3-2; j_gene: TRBJ1-6; d_gene: NA; CDR3aa: CASSQSGGYNSPLHF; CDR3nt: TGTGCCAGCAGCCAATCGGGGGGGTATAATTCACCCCTCCACTTT
abundance: NA; v_gene: TRBV10-1; j_gene: TRBJ2-4; d_gene: NA; CDR3aa: CASSYSGANTLILAKNIQYF; CDR3nt: TGCGCCAGCAGTTATAGCGGAGCCAACACCTTGATCCTAGCCAAAAACATTCAGTACTTC
abundance: NA; v_gene: TRBV10-3; j_gene: TRBJ2-5; d_gene: NA; CDR3aa: CAISINGETQYF; CDR3nt: TGTGCCATCAGCATTAACGGGGAGACCCAGTACTTC
abundance: NA; v_gene: TRBV6-5; j_gene: TRBJ1-5; d_gene: NA; CDR3aa: CASSYSSGTPVQPQHF; CDR3nt: TGTGCCAGCAGTTACTCGTCCGGGACTCCGGTTCAGCCCCAGCATTTT
abundance: few; v_gene: TRBV7-9; j_gene: TRBJ1-4; d_gene: TRBD1; CDR3aa: CASNERQGQEEKLFF; CDR3nt: TGTGCCAGCAACGAACGACAGGGGCAGGAGGAAAAACTGTTTTTT
abundance: NA; v_gene: TRBV10-2; j_gene: TRBJ2-7; d_gene: TRBD1; CDR3aa: CASSRRLGTGGTYEQYF; CDR3nt: TGCGCCAGCAGCCGACGTCTTGGAACAGGGGGTACCTACGAGCAGTACTTC
abundance: NA; v_gene: TRBV6-4; j_gene: TRBJ1-5; d_gene: NA; CDR3aa: CASSDEGDRHSNQPQHF; CDR3nt: TGTGCCAGCAGTGACGAAGGCGACAGACATAGCAATCAGCCCCAGCATTTT
abundance: NA; v_gene: TRBV20-1; j_gene: TRBJ1-2; d_gene: NA; CDR3aa: CSASIRGRLGYTF; CDR3nt: TGCAGTGCTAGTATTAGGGGTAGGTTAGGCTACACCTTC
abundance: NA; v_gene: TRBV6-5; j_gene: TRBJ1-1; d_gene: NA; CDR3aa: CASSYLPGGFNTEAFF; CDR3nt: TGTGCCAGCAGTTACTTACCCGGGGGGTTCAACACTGAAGCTTTCTTT
abundance: NA; v_gene: TRBV9; j_gene: TRBJ1-1; d_gene: NA; CDR3aa: CASSVGGGPAGNTEAFF; CDR3nt: TGTGCCAGCAGCGTCGGGGGGGGCCCGGCGGGGAACACTGAAGCTTTCTTT
abundance: NA; v_gene: TRBV5-6; j_gene: TRBJ2-5; d_gene: TRBD2; CDR3aa: CASSSTGAGGRETQYF; CDR3nt: TGTGCCAGCAGCTCCACCGGGGCGGGAGGGAGAGAGACCCAGTACTTC
abundance: NA; v_gene: TRBV7-2; j_gene: TRBJ2-3; d_gene: NA; CDR3aa: CASRSLTDTQYF; CDR3nt: TGTGCCAGCAGATCCCTGACAGATACGCAGTATTTT
abundance: NA; v_gene: TRBV30; j_gene: TRBJ2-2; d_gene: NA; CDR3aa: CAWGQGTTLTGELFF; CDR3nt: TGTGCCTGGGGGCAGGGTACCACTCTCACCGGGGAGCTGTTTTTT
abundance: NA; v_gene: TRBV4-1; j_gene: TRBJ1-2; d_gene: NA; CDR3aa: CASSQDFGTIYGYTF; CDR3nt: TGCGCCAGCAGCCAAGATTTTGGGACAATCTATGGCTACACCTTC
abundance: NA; v_gene: TRBV28; j_gene: TRBJ1-2; d_gene: NA; CDR3aa: CASSLRGRGGGYTF; CDR3nt: TGTGCCAGCAGTTTACGAGGACGGGGGGGCGGCTACACCTTC
abundance: NA; v_gene: TRBV28; j_gene: TRBJ1-2; d_gene: NA; CDR3aa: CASSPPGGGNGYTF; CDR3nt: TGTGCCAGCAGTCCCCCCGGGGGGGGGAATGGCTACACCTTC
abundance: once; v_gene: TRBV5-1; j_gene: TRBJ1-1; d_gene: NA; CDR3aa: CASSLIRTGEGAFF; CDR3nt: TGCGCCAGCAGCTTGATCCGGACGGGGGAGGGAGCTTTCTTT
abundance: NA; v_gene: TRBV19; j_gene: TRBJ2-3; d_gene: NA; CDR3aa: CASNQGFTDTQYF; CDR3nt: TGTGCCAGTAACCAGGGTTTCACAGATACGCAGTATTTT
abundance: NA; v_gene: TRBV5-1; j_gene: TRBJ1-2; d_gene: TRBD1; CDR3aa: CASSFPGQGSYGYTF; CDR3nt: TGCGCCAGCAGCTTCCCGGGACAGGGTAGCTATGGCTACACCTTC
abundance: NA; v_gene: TRBV11-2; j_gene: TRBJ2-5; d_gene: TRBD1; CDR3aa: CASSPRDRGRPETQYF; CDR3nt: TGTGCCAGCAGCCCCCGGGACAGGGGGCGCCCGGAGACCCAGTACTTC
abundance: NA; v_gene: TRBV18; j_gene: TRBJ1-6; d_gene: TRBD1; CDR3aa: CASSQGQGFRGLSPLHF; CDR3nt: TGTGCCAGCTCCCAAGGACAGGGGTTCAGAGGCTTATCACCCCTCCACTTT
abundance: NA; v_gene: TRBV3-1/TRBV3-2; j_gene: TRBJ1-5; d_gene: TRBD1; CDR3aa: CASSPGTGDNQPQHF; CDR3nt: TGTGCCAGCAGCCCAGGGACAGGCGATAATCAGCCCCAGCATTTT
abundance: NA; v_gene: TRBV15; j_gene: TRBJ2-4; d_gene: NA; CDR3aa: CATSRDAAGGGLTKNIQYF; CDR3nt: TGTGCCACCAGCAGAGATGCGGCAGGTGGGGGCTTGACCAAAAACATTCAGTACTTC
abundance: few; v_gene: TRBV3-1/TRBV3-2; j_gene: TRBJ1-2; d_gene: TRBD1; CDR3aa: CASSPQGSYGYTF; CDR3nt: TGTGCCAGCAGCCCACAGGGGTCCTATGGCTACACCTTC
abundance: NA; v_gene: TRBV27; j_gene: TRBJ2-1; d_gene: TRBD2; CDR3aa: CASSFRGLAGYNEQFF; CDR3nt: TGTGCCAGCAGTTTTCGTGGGCTAGCGGGCTACAATGAGCAGTTCTTC
abundance: NA; v_gene: TRBV30; j_gene: TRBJ2-4; d_gene: TRBD2; CDR3aa: CAWSAPWGLAGDLAKNIQYF; CDR3nt: TGTGCCTGGAGCGCCCCATGGGGACTAGCGGGGGATCTAGCCAAAAACATTCAGTACTTC
abundance: NA; v_gene: TRBV10-3; j_gene: TRBJ1-5; d_gene: NA; CDR3aa: CAISVGGAAQPQHF; CDR3nt: TGTGCCATCAGTGTAGGGGGGGCGGCGCAGCCCCAGCATTTT
abundance: NA; v_gene: TRBV5-1; j_gene: TRBJ2-7; d_gene: TRBD1; CDR3aa: CASSYGQGTTYEQYF; CDR3nt: TGCGCCAGCAGCTACGGACAGGGGACGACCTACGAGCAGTACTTC
abundance: NA; v_gene: TRBV12-3/TRBV12-4; j_gene: TRBJ1-2; d_gene: NA; CDR3aa: CASSLGGFYTF; CDR3nt: TGTGCCAGCAGTCTGGGGGGGTTCTACACCTTC
abundance: NA; v_gene: TRBV19; j_gene: TRBJ2-3; d_gene: TRBD2; CDR3aa: CASRPGLAGVRDTQYF; CDR3nt: TGTGCCAGTAGACCCGGACTAGCGGGAGTAAGAGATACGCAGTATTTT
abundance: once; v_gene: TRBV5-1; j_gene: TRBJ2-7; d_gene: TRBD1; CDR3aa: CASSADGQGAYEQYF; CDR3nt: TGCGCCAGCAGCGCCGATGGACAGGGAGCCTACGAGCAGTACTTC
abundance: NA; v_gene: TRBV11-3; j_gene: TRBJ2-7; d_gene: NA; CDR3aa: CASSLDSSRFYEQYF; CDR3nt: TGTGCCAGCAGCTTAGATTCGAGTCGATTCTACGAGCAGTACTTC
abundance: NA; v_gene: TRBV7-8; j_gene: TRBJ1-2; d_gene: NA; CDR3aa: CASSVAGEALYGYTF; CDR3nt: TGTGCCAGCAGCGTAGCGGGAGAGGCCCTTTATGGCTACACCTTC
abundance: NA; v_gene: TRBV5-1; j_gene: TRBJ1-3; d_gene: NA; CDR3aa: CASRGDFGSGNTIYF; CDR3nt: TGCGCCAGCAGGGGGGACTTCGGCTCTGGAAACACCATATATTTT
abundance: NA; v_gene: TRBV11-3; j_gene: TRBJ2-1; d_gene: NA; CDR3aa: CASSLAGASGYNEQFF; CDR3nt: TGTGCCAGCAGCTTAGCGGGGGCTAGCGGTTACAATGAGCAGTTCTTC
abundance: NA; v_gene: TRBV3-1/TRBV3-2; j_gene: TRBJ2-2; d_gene: TRBD1; CDR3aa: CASSPTGDTGELFF; CDR3nt: TGTGCCAGCAGTCCTACAGGGGATACCGGGGAGCTGTTTTTT
abundance: NA; v_gene: TRBV11-3; j_gene: TRBJ2-1; d_gene: NA; CDR3aa: CASSAGSVSYNEQFF; CDR3nt: TGTGCCAGCAGCGCAGGGTCAGTCTCCTACAATGAGCAGTTCTTC
abundance: NA; v_gene: TRBV6-4; j_gene: TRBJ2-1; d_gene: TRBD2; CDR3aa: CASSVGLGNNEQFF; CDR3nt: TGTGCCAGCTCCGTAGGACTAGGAAACAATGAGCAGTTCTTC
abundance: NA; v_gene: TRBV6-4; j_gene: TRBJ2-2; d_gene: TRBD1; CDR3aa: CASRTGTGGDTGELFF; CDR3nt: TGTGCCAGCAGAACCGGGACAGGGGGGGACACCGGGGAGCTGTTTTTT
abundance: NA; v_gene: TRBV9; j_gene: TRBJ2-7; d_gene: NA; CDR3aa: CASSGGGYEQYF; CDR3nt: TGTGCCAGCAGCGGCGGAGGCTACGAGCAGTACTTC
abundance: NA; v_gene: TRBV2; j_gene: TRBJ2-3; d_gene: TRBD2; CDR3aa: CASGRDGNGADTQYF; CDR3nt: TGTGCCAGCGGGAGGGATGGGAACGGGGCAGATACGCAGTATTTT
abundance: NA; v_gene: TRBV5-4; j_gene: TRBJ2-5; d_gene: TRBD2; CDR3aa: CASSWVVAGLEETQYF; CDR3nt: TGTGCCAGCAGCTGGGTGGTAGCGGGGTTGGAAGAGACCCAGTACTTC
abundance: NA; v_gene: TRBV30; j_gene: TRBJ1-1; d_gene: TRBD1; CDR3aa: CAWSAPGGNTEAFF; CDR3nt: TGTGCCTGGAGTGCCCCAGGGGGCAACACTGAAGCTTTCTTT
abundance: NA; v_gene: TRBV6-1; j_gene: TRBJ1-1; d_gene: NA; CDR3aa: CASSESRAVGAFF; CDR3nt: TGTGCCAGCAGTGAATCCAGGGCGGTAGGAGCTTTCTTT
abundance: NA; v_gene: TRBV10-2; j_gene: TRBJ2-3; d_gene: NA; CDR3aa: CASAPALGGDTQYF; CDR3nt: TGCGCCAGCGCGCCGGCCCTCGGCGGAGATACGCAGTATTTT
abundance: NA; v_gene: TRBV7-2; j_gene: TRBJ2-5; d_gene: NA; CDR3aa: CASSLDRQLRETQYF; CDR3nt: TGTGCCAGCAGCTTAGACCGCCAACTAAGGGAGACCCAGTACTTC
abundance: NA; v_gene: TRBV7-9; j_gene: TRBJ1-2; d_gene: NA; CDR3aa: CASSLYRDDYGYTF; CDR3nt: TGTGCCAGCAGCTTGTACAGGGATGACTATGGCTACACCTTC
abundance: NA; v_gene: TRBV3-1/TRBV3-2; j_gene: TRBJ1-3; d_gene: TRBD1; CDR3aa: CASSQATGNTGNTIYF; CDR3nt: TGTGCCAGCAGCCAAGCGACAGGGAATACTGGAAACACCATATATTTT
abundance: NA; v_gene: TRBV9; j_gene: TRBJ1-3; d_gene: NA; CDR3aa: CASSLTGSSGNTIYF; CDR3nt: TGTGCCAGCAGCCTAACAGGGTCCTCTGGAAACACCATATATTTT
abundance: NA; v_gene: TRBV19; j_gene: TRBJ1-6; d_gene: NA; CDR3aa: CASRFLDRAYNSPLHF; CDR3nt: TGTGCCAGTAGATTCCTTGACAGAGCGTATAATTCACCCCTCCACTTT
abundance: NA; v_gene: TRBV29-1; j_gene: TRBJ1-4; d_gene: TRBD1; CDR3aa: CSVGTGSSEKLFF; CDR3nt: TGCAGCGTGGGGACAGGGTCGAGTGAAAAACTGTTTTTT
abundance: NA; v_gene: TRBV2; j_gene: TRBJ2-7; d_gene: NA; CDR3aa: CASSLSYEQYF; CDR3nt: TGTGCCAGCAGCCTTTCCTACGAGCAGTACTTC
abundance: NA; v_gene: TRBV19; j_gene: TRBJ1-4; d_gene: NA; CDR3aa: CASSIWGDNEKLFF; CDR3nt: TGTGCCAGTAGTATCTGGGGCGATAATGAAAAACTGTTTTTT
abundance: NA; v_gene: TRBV9; j_gene: TRBJ2-3; d_gene: TRBD2; CDR3aa: CASSPRLAGVSDTQYF; CDR3nt: TGTGCCAGCAGCCCAAGACTAGCGGGAGTTTCAGATACGCAGTATTTT
abundance: few; v_gene: TRBV20-1; j_gene: TRBJ1-2; d_gene: TRBD1; CDR3aa: CSARNRGGYTF; CDR3nt: TGCAGTGCTAGAAACAGGGGCGGCTACACCTTC
abundance: NA; v_gene: TRBV19; j_gene: TRBJ2-1; d_gene: TRBD1; CDR3aa: CASSILGQGTYNEQFF; CDR3nt: TGTGCCAGTAGTATCCTCGGACAGGGGACCTACAATGAGCAGTTCTTC
abundance: NA; v_gene: TRBV28; j_gene: TRBJ1-2; d_gene: NA; CDR3aa: CATLRWAGFYGYTF; CDR3nt: TGTGCCACCCTCCGGTGGGCAGGATTCTATGGCTACACCTTC
abundance: few; v_gene: TRBV7-9; j_gene: TRBJ2-2; d_gene: NA; CDR3aa: CASSSQANTGELFF; CDR3nt: TGTGCCAGCAGTTCGCAGGCGAACACCGGGGAGCTGTTTTTT
abundance: NA; v_gene: TRBV2; j_gene: TRBJ1-2; d_gene: NA; CDR3aa: CASRGPTDYGYTF; CDR3nt: TGTGCCAGCAGGGGGCCAACTGACTATGGCTACACCTTC